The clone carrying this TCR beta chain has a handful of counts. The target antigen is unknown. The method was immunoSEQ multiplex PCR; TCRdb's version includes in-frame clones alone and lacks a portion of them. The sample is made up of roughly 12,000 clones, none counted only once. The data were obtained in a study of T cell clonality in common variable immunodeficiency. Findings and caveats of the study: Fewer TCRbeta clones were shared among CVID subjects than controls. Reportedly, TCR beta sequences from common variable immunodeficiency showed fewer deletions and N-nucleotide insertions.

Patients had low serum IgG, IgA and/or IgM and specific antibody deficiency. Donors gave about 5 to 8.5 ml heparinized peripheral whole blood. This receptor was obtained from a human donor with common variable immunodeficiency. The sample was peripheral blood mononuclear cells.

CDR3 sequence reads: CSASRSGGAGWETQYF. The covered CDR3 bases are TGCAGTGCTAGTCGTAGCGGGGGGGCCGGGTGGGAGACC. The rearrangement joins TRBV20-1 to TRBJ2-5, with TRBD2 identical over 11 bases. The read is 3 residues too short to cover the CDR3 end, so that end is filled in from the germline J gene. After removal of 3 bases from V and 5 bases from J, the junction contained 11 bases not matched to a gene. The CDR3 is made up of 16 amino acids. Germline assignment: CDR1 DFQATT and CDR2 SNEGSKA (reference sequence).